These 3 T cell receptor beta chains were sequenced from one sample in a study of spatial heterogeneity in lung cancer. Overall study results and limits: The number of expanded tumor alpha and beta chains correlated with mutation number.

Via MiXCR, TCRdb re-called the 5' RACE reads, giving one row per CDR3 protein. The repertoire holds about 14,000 distinct CDR3 sequences, with under 4% as singletons. Noted time point: sample taken at primary tumor resection. Their target antigens are unknown. The sample in question was lung tumor tissue, obtained at surgery. Every receptor here comes from a male donor with early-stage non-small cell lung cancer.

At least ten counts were recorded for this clonotype. The V call is TRBV20-1, the J call TRBJ2-5; 11 bases align to TRBD2. This CDR3 spans 14 amino acids. With V trimmed by 4 bases and J by 1 base, 2 bases remained unmatched. Per germline, CDR1 DFQATT and CDR2 SNEGSKA (reference sequence). The DNA for the CDR3 is TGCAGTGCTAAACTAGCGGGGGCCCAAGAGACCCAGTACTTC. This encodes CSAKLAGAQETQYF.

The chain couples TRBV5-1 to TRBJ2-1; a weak D match, TRBD2 (5 bases). The CDR3 is made up of 15 amino acids. Looked up from germline, CDR1 is SGHRS and CDR2 is YFSETQ. V was pared by 0 bases and J by 0 bases, with 7 bases between. CDR3 in amino acids: CASSLAGDSYNEQFF. The DNA of the CDR3 is TGCGCCAGCAGCTTGGCCGGGGACTCCTACAATGAGCAGTTCTTC.

This clonotype was seen many times. This chain joins TRBV7-9 and TRBJ2-3; possibly TRBD2 for D (5 bases). The V end lost 5 bases, the J end lost 5 bases, and 8 bases lay between the germline ends. CDR3 length equals 12 residues. The germline V gene encodes CDR1 SEHNR and CDR2 FQNEAQ (reference sequence). The CDR3 is CASSPGVDTQYF. The CDR3 DNA follows: TGTGCCAGCAGCCCCGGGGTAGATACGCAGTATTTT.